This is a list of T cell receptor beta chains from one sample in a study of PD-1 blockade in classical Hodgkin lymphoma. Generated by immunoSEQ multiplex PCR, the TCRdb table keeps only in-frame clones and is missing some. The data contain some 90,000 clones, more than 70% of them singletons. Sequenced material: peripheral blood mononuclear cells (PBMCs), taken before the fourth cycle of nivolumab. These receptors all stem from a human donor with classical Hodgkin lymphoma. CDR3s include the opening cysteine and the closing phenylalanine or tryptophan. D genes are given only for firm matches. The size of a clone is reported for some rows only, either as once, few or many, or as a class for expanded clones.

j_gene	d_gene	len	abundance	v_gene	CDR3aa	CDR3nt
TRBJ1-5	TRBD1	14	-	TRBV6-7	CASRSTGAGQPQHF	TGTGCCAGCAGGTCCACAGGGGCGGGACAGCCCCAGCATTTT
TRBJ2-7	-	14	many	TRBV19	CASSMWLESYEQYF	TGTGCCAGTAGTATGTGGCTAGAATCCTACGAGCAGTACTTC
TRBJ2-7	TRBD2	16	-	TRBV13	CASSPEGLAGEYEQYF	TGTGCCAGCAGCCCAGAGGGACTAGCGGGGGAATACGAGCAGTACTTC
TRBJ2-7	-	13	-	TRBV5-1	CASSLNQYGEQYF	TGCGCCAGCAGCTTGAATCAATATGGCGAGCAGTACTTC
TRBJ2-1	TRBD1	14	-	TRBV11-2	CASRPGQGYNEQFF	TGTGCCAGCAGACCGGGACAGGGGTACAATGAGCAGTTCTTC
TRBJ1-5	-	14	-	TRBV29-1	CRSVESRYHQPQHF	TGCAGGAGCGTTGAATCCAGGTATCATCAGCCCCAGCATTTT
TRBJ2-1	TRBD2	17	once	TRBV9	CASSVWRGTSGYNEQFF	TGTGCCAGCAGCGTGTGGAGAGGGACTAGCGGATACAATGAGCAGTTCTTC
TRBJ2-2	TRBD2	16	few	TRBV6-1	CASSENLAGVSGELFF	TGTGCCAGCAGTGAAAATCTAGCGGGGGTTTCCGGGGAGCTGTTTTTT
TRBJ1-2	-	12	-	TRBV11-2	CASSLGFYGYTF	TGTGCCAGCAGCTTAGGTTTCTATGGCTACACCTTC
TRBJ2-3	-	14	-	TRBV9	CASSPTPGTDTQYF	TGTGCCAGCAGCCCCACGCCGGGAACAGATACGCAGTATTTT
TRBJ1-1	-	13	-	TRBV7-9	CASSLVEGGEAFF	TGTGCCAGCAGCTTAGTAGAGGGAGGTGAAGCTTTCTTT
TRBJ2-2	-	16	-	TRBV27	CASSLNRGAGTGELFF	TGTGCCAGCAGTTTAAATCGGGGGGCAGGCACCGGGGAGCTGTTTTTT
TRBJ1-2	-	14	-	TRBV7-2	CASSSARGIYGYTF	TGTGCCAGCAGCTCGGCCCGGGGAATCTATGGCTACACCTTC
TRBJ2-5	-	15	-	TRBV5-6	CASSADMQGRETQYF	TGTGCCAGCAGCGCGGATATGCAGGGTCGGGAGACCCAGTACTTC
TRBJ1-5	TRBD1	14	-	TRBV6-5	CASSPRGRVQPQHF	TGTGCCAGCAGTCCTAGGGGGCGCGTTCAGCCCCAGCATTTT
TRBJ1-2	-	9	-	TRBV20-1	CSPKPGYTF	TGCAGTCCCAAGCCCGGCTACACCTTC
TRBJ2-2	-	14	-	TRBV9	CASSVRANTGELFF	TGTGCCAGCAGCGTACGCGCGAACACCGGGGAGCTGTTTTTT
TRBJ1-5	TRBD1	14	-	TRBV29-1	CSVAGTGAGQPQHF	TGCAGCGTTGCCGGGACAGGGGCCGGCCAGCCCCAGCATTTT
TRBJ2-5	-	14	-	TRBV7-9	CASSLAGPVGTQYF	TGTGCCAGCAGCTTAGCGGGTCCCGTAGGGACCCAGTACTTC
TRBJ1-2	TRBD1	13	-	TRBV6-6	CASTSGDRSGYTF	TGTGCCAGCACTTCAGGGGACAGGAGTGGCTACACCTTC
TRBJ1-3	-	14	-	TRBV7-2	CASSLGWQGNTIYF	TGTGCCAGCAGCTTAGGATGGCAGGGAAACACCATATATTTT
TRBJ2-1	TRBD1	15	-	TRBV5-1	CASRNQGASYNEQFF	TGCGCCAGTAGAAATCAGGGGGCCTCCTACAATGAGCAGTTCTTC
TRBJ1-4	-	16	once	TRBV7-2	CASSFQQASTNEKLFF	TGTGCCAGCAGCTTCCAACAGGCTTCAACTAATGAAAAACTGTTTTTT
TRBJ1-2	TRBD1	15	-	TRBV19	CASSIPGQGSYGYTF	TGTGCCAGTAGTATTCCGGGACAGGGCAGCTATGGCTACACCTTC
TRBJ1-1	-	14	once	TRBV6-6	CASSYSQMNTEAFF	TGTGCCAGCAGTTACTCGCAGATGAACACTGAAGCTTTCTTT
TRBJ2-3	TRBD2	14	-	TRBV6-5	CASSYLLADDTQYF	TGTGCCAGCAGTTACCTACTAGCGGATGATACGCAGTATTTT
TRBJ2-7	-	14	-	TRBV7-9	CASSLGSTGDEQYF	TGTGCCAGCAGCTTAGGGTCTACGGGGGACGAGCAGTACTTC
TRBJ2-1	TRBD2	20	-	TRBV9	CASSVEVDKMTSGRRNEQFF	TGTGCCAGCAGCGTAGAAGTAGACAAAATGACTAGCGGGAGAAGGAATGAGCAGTTCTTC
TRBJ2-6	-	15	-	TRBV19	CASSQDSSGANVLTF	TGTGCCAGTAGCCAAGACAGCTCTGGGGCCAACGTCCTGACTTTC
TRBJ1-5	-	13	-	TRBV10-3	CAIRGSSNQPQHF	TGTGCCATCAGAGGCAGTAGCAATCAGCCCCAGCATTTT
TRBJ2-3	TRBD2	20	few	TRBV6-1	CASSDAAGGPFRTLADTQYF	TGTGCCAGCAGTGACGCAGCGGGGGGGCCCTTTAGAACTCTCGCAGATACGCAGTATTTT
TRBJ1-4	-	17	-	TRBV4-1	CASSQDRRGAVNEKLFF	TGCGCCAGCAGCCAAGATCGGCGGGGGGCTGTTAATGAAAAACTGTTTTTT
TRBJ1-6	TRBD1	15	-	TRBV9	CASSVDRGPNSPLHF	TGTGCCAGCAGCGTAGACAGGGGTCCCAATTCACCCCTCCACTTT
TRBJ2-2	TRBD1	14	-	TRBV5-1	CASSRGQGSGELFF	TGCGCCAGCAGCAGGGGACAGGGTTCCGGGGAGCTGTTTTTT
TRBJ2-2	-	14	-	TRBV7-9	CASSSSINTGELFF	TGTGCCAGCAGCTCCTCCATAAACACCGGGGAGCTGTTTTTT
TRBJ1-1	TRBD1	14	-	TRBV5-1	CASSKGQANTEAFF	TGCGCCAGCAGCAAAGGACAGGCGAACACTGAAGCTTTCTTT